The clone carrying this TCR beta chain was seen repeatedly, ten times or more. RNA transcripts provided the source from which TCR beta CDR3 regions were amplified. RT-PCR in the first round (using the HTBI primer set) targeted the TCR CDR3. Each CDR3 protein is one row after TCRdb ran MiXCR on the multiplex PCR reads. The sample records 500,000 to 600,000 distinct CDR3 sequences, about 43% being singletons. This record comes from a study of T cells in Graves' hyperthyroidism and ophthalmopathy. The source is an adult woman with Graves' disease, either hyperthyroidism or ophthalmopathy (not recorded which). The sample comprised peripheral blood or thyroid tissue (not recorded which).

Here the CDR3 DNA reads TGTGCCAGCTCTCGCGACGGTGGAACCAAAGCTTTCTTT. It translates to CASSRDGGTKAFF. The rearrangement links TRBV7-9 to TRBJ1-1, with D unresolved. Trimming left V 8 bases short and J 9 bases short, with 19 bases between. CDR3 size: 13 residues. CDR1 and CDR2 (germline): SEHNR, FQNEAQ (reference sequence).